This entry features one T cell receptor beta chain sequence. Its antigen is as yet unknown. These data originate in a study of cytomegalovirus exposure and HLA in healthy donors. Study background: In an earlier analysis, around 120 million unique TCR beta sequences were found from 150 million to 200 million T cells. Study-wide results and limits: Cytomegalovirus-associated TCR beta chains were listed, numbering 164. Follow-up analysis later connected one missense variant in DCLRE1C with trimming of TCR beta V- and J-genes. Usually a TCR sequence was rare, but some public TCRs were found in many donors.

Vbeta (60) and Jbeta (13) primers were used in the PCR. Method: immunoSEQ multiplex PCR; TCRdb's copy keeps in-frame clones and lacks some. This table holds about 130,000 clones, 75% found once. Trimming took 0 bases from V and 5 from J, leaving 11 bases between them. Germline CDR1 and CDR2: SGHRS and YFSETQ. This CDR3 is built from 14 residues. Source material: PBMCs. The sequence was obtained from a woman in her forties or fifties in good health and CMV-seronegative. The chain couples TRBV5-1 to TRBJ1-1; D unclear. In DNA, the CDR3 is TGCGCCAGCAGCTTGGTTGACTCCATAACTGAAGCTTTCTTT. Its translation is CASSLVDSITEAFF.